This entry lists 30 T cell receptor beta chains sequenced from one sample in a study of technical replicates of blood from four donors. Sequenced by immunoSEQ multiplex PCR; TCRdb stores in-frame clones only, minus some. The table shows 60,000 to 85,000 clones, with 91% occurring only once. The specimen was T cells isolated from PBMCs. These receptors all come from a human donor in good health.

The chain combines TRBV11-2 with TRBJ1-4; 9 bases line up with TRBD1. The V gene's germline CDR1 is SGHAT and CDR2 FQNNGV. This CDR3 spans 15 amino acids. With V trimmed by 0 bases and J by 5 bases, 1 base remained unmatched. CDR3 in amino acids: CASSLDGTGNEKLFF. CDR3 sequence (DNA): TGTGCCAGCAGCTTAGATGGGACAGGGAATGAAAAACTGTTTTTT.

The rearrangement uses TRBV9 and TRBJ2-5, with D uncertain. Between the trimmed V and J ends, which lost 0 bases and 5 bases, there was a span of 14 bases. Germline loops: CDR1 SGDLS, CDR2 YYNGEE. This CDR3 is 15 amino acids long. The CDR3 here is CASSVDAGRQETQYF. The CDR3 region has the DNA TGTGCCAGCAGCGTAGATGCAGGTCGGCAGGAGACCCAGTACTTC.

CDR3 nucleotides: TGTGCCAGCAGAATTAGCGGGAGCTGGTACGAGCAGTACTTC. It is translated as CASRISGSWYEQYF. The chain links TRBV6-5 to TRBJ2-7, with 9 nucleotides matching TRBD2. The CDR3 is made up of 14 amino acids. Per germline, CDR1 MNHEY and CDR2 SVGAGI. J gave up 4 bases and V 6 bases, and 7 bases lay outside the gene matches.

The chain uses TRBV19 and TRBJ1-5; D unresolved. V was pared by 10 bases and J by 6 bases, with 16 bases between. Germline lookup yields CDR1 LNHDA and CDR2 SQIVND (reference sequence). The CDR3 totals 13 residues. The CDR3 DNA reads TGTGCCATCTTAATTGGGCGGGTTCAGCCCCAGCATTTT. Protein sequence: CAILIGRVQPQHF.

Only one count was recorded for this clone. The DNA for the CDR3 is TGTGCCAGCAGCTTGGTTTCCGTAGCGGGAGGTCGCGAGCAGTACTTC. Protein product: CASSLVSVAGGREQYF. This chain joins TRBV5-6 and TRBJ2-7; 10 bases align to TRBD2. CDR1 is SGHDT, CDR2 YYEEEE, per germline. The length of the CDR3 is 16 residues. V lost 0 bases and J lost 6; bases outside the gene matches: 9.

The chain has TRBV7-3 and TRBJ2-3; 8 positions agree with TRBD2. The CDR3 sequence is 17 residues long. Per germline, CDR1 SGHTA and CDR2 FQGTGA. With V trimmed by 3 bases and J by 5 bases, 13 bases remained unmatched. In nucleotides, the CDR3 is TGTGCCAGCAGCTTCCAAACAAGCGGGAGCGGTATAGATACGCAGTATTTT. Translation gives CASSFQTSGSGIDTQYF.

The V call is TRBV7-6, the J call TRBJ2-7; D may be TRBD1 (6 bases). The ends were cut back, 1 base at V and 5 bases at J, with 9 bases in the middle. This CDR3 spans 13 amino acids. The germline V gene has CDR1 SGHVS and CDR2 FNYEAQ. CDR3 nucleotide sequence: TGTGCCAGCAGCTTAGTCAGGGGCCACGAGCAGTACTTC. This encodes CASSLVRGHEQYF.

The genes are TRBV7-3 and TRBJ2-2; 7 nucleotides line up with TRBD1. CDR1 SGHTA and CDR2 FQGTGA come from the germline V gene. This CDR3 comprises 17 residues. V trimming: 5 bases; J trimming: 0 bases; junction bases outside the gene matches: 9. CDR3 sequence (DNA): TGTGCCAGCAGCAATATAAGGGGGCTCACGAACACCGGGGAGCTGTTTTTT. This sequence encodes CASSNIRGLTNTGELFF.

The CDR3 region has the DNA TGTGCCAGCGGGCGGTCAGGGAACGAAAACACCATATATTTT. Translation gives CASGRSGNENTIYF. This chain uses TRBV27 with TRBJ1-3; possible D gene TRBD1, 5 bases. CDR3 length equals 14 residues. V dropped 8 bases and J dropped 6 bases, with 17 bases sitting between them. Germline CDR1 is MNHEY and CDR2 is SMNVEV (reference sequence).

This sequence joins TRBV27 and TRBJ2-7; 7 bases line up with TRBD1. The CDR3 is made up of 15 amino acids. J lost 4 bases, V lost 8 bases, and 14 bases had no gene match. Per the germline V gene, CDR1 is MNHEY and CDR2 is SMNVEV (reference sequence). CDR3: CASQKDQRTGYEQYF. The DNA of the CDR3 is TGTGCCAGCCAAAAGGACCAGAGGACAGGTTACGAGCAGTACTTC.

V gene TRBV7-9 combines with J gene TRBJ2-1, with D perhaps TRBD2 (6 bases). In germline, CDR1 is SEHNR, CDR2 FQNEAQ (reference sequence). The CDR3 is made up of 16 amino acids. With 6 bases removed from V and 0 bases from J, the gap between germline ends came to 15 bases. DNA of the CDR3: TGTGCCAGCAGTCCTTTATTAGCGGTCTCCTACAATGAGCAGTTCTTC. This gives the protein CASSPLLAVSYNEQFF.

The chain uses TRBV5-1 and TRBJ2-7; D is unresolved. This CDR3 comprises 15 residues. Germline V gene lookup returns CDR1 SGHRS and CDR2 YFSETQ. With 0 bases removed from V and 6 bases from J, the gap between germline ends came to 16 bases. CDR3 in amino acids: CASSLGLHRSLEQYF. The CDR3 bases are TGCGCCAGCAGCTTGGGGTTGCACAGATCTCTCGAGCAGTACTTC.

The chain uses TRBV27 and TRBJ1-1; D remains unclear. The germline gives CDR1 MNHEY, CDR2 SMNVEV (reference sequence). V lost 10 bases, J lost 0 bases, and 12 bases lay in between. The CDR3 totals 13 residues. CDR3 sequence (DNA): TGTGCCACCAAAAAAGCCATGAACACTGAAGCTTTCTTT. This sequence encodes CATKKAMNTEAFF.

This clone was picked up a small number of times. The V call is TRBV9, the J call TRBJ2-2, with TRBD2 matching over 9 bases. The length of the CDR3 is 15 residues. The V gene end was trimmed by 4 bases and the J gene end by 3 bases; junction bases not matched to a gene: 4. Per germline, CDR1 SGDLS and CDR2 YYNGEE. As DNA, the CDR3 is TGTGCCAGCAGCACAGCGGGAGGTTACACCGGGGAGCTGTTTTTT. Protein product: CASSTAGGYTGELFF.

CDR3 coding DNA: TGCGCCAGCAGCCCGGGACAGGGCGGAGGCACAGATACGCAGTATTTT. Translating gives CASSPGQGGGTDTQYF. The chain uses TRBV5-1 and TRBJ2-3, with 9 bases that match TRBD1. The germline CDR1 and CDR2 sequences are SGHRS and YFSETQ. The CDR3 sequence is 16 residues long. Trimming removed 4 bases from V and 1 base from J; junction bases left unmatched: 7.

This chain uses TRBV19 with TRBJ2-1; 11 bases fit TRBD2. The germline V gene has CDR1 LNHDA and CDR2 SQIVND (reference sequence). Trimming took 4 bases from V and 8 from J; bases not matched to a gene: 7. This CDR3 has 15 residues. CDR3 sequence: CASSKTSGSRDEQFF. CDR3 sequence (DNA): TGTGCCAGTAGTAAAACTAGCGGGAGTAGAGATGAGCAGTTCTTC.

This sequence joins TRBV10-3 and TRBJ1-2; 10 nucleotides agree with TRBD1. The CDR3 length is 13 residues. Germline V gene data show CDR1 as ENHRY and CDR2 as SYGVKD. The V segment lost 10 bases and the J segment 3 bases; nucleotides outside the gene matches: 5. The CDR3 nucleotides are TGTGCCACTAGACAGGGGGCAGACTATGGCTACACCTTC. This sequence encodes CATRQGADYGYTF.

The rearrangement uses TRBV4-2 and TRBJ1-2; D unclear. Looked up from germline, CDR1 is LGHNA and CDR2 is YNFKEQ. Trimming took 0 bases from V and 7 from J, leaving 15 bases between them. This CDR3 comprises 15 residues. Here the CDR3 reads CASSQELGGIGGYTF. CDR3 sequence (DNA): TGTGCCAGCAGCCAAGAATTGGGAGGAATTGGTGGCTACACCTTC.

The chain has TRBV7-9 and TRBJ1-3; D possibly corresponds to TRBD1 (6 bases). Germline V lookup: CDR1 SEHNR, CDR2 FQNEAQ (reference sequence). Deletions cut 4 bases from V and 1 base from J, with 8 bases between. The CDR3 is made up of 14 amino acids. Here the CDR3 DNA reads TGTGCCAGCAGCTCGGGACATTCTGGAAACACCATATATTTT. Protein sequence: CASSSGHSGNTIYF.

The rearrangement uses TRBV18 and TRBJ2-3, with 7 bases matching TRBD1. The germline V gene encodes CDR1 KGHSH and CDR2 LQKENI. V lost 3 bases and J lost 4; bases outside the gene matches: 19. This CDR3 contains 19 residues. CDR3 residues: CASSPKALTGLNTADTQYF. The DNA for the CDR3 is TGTGCCAGCTCACCGAAGGCATTGACAGGGCTAAACACGGCAGATACGCAGTATTTT. Supplemented by reference TRBV18 and TRBJ2-3, the full variable domain reads NAGVMQNPRHLVRRRGQEARLRCSPMKGHSHVYWYRQLPEEGLKFMVYLQKENIIDESGMPKERFSAEFPKEGPSILRIQQVVRGDSAAYFCASSPKALTGLNTADTQYFGPGTRLTVL.

The chain carries TRBV7-2 and TRBJ2-2; D perhaps matches TRBD2 (6 bases). Germline values: CDR1 SGHTA, CDR2 FQGNSA. The CDR3 runs to 14 residues. Trimming removed 2 bases from V and 7 bases from J, with 11 bases in between. This chain's CDR3 is CASSLQLAGGELFF. The CDR3 DNA follows: TGTGCCAGCAGCTTACAACTAGCCGGCGGGGAGCTGTTTTTT.

The chain joins TRBV6-5 to TRBJ2-5, with unresolved D. V was shortened by 1 base and J by 1 base, with 7 bases between the two germline ends. The CDR3 covers 14 residues. Germline loops: CDR1 MNHEY, CDR2 SVGAGI. CDR3 sequence: CASSYYPSQETQYF. Here the CDR3 DNA reads TGTGCCAGCAGTTACTATCCCAGCCAAGAGACCCAGTACTTC.

This chain's CDR3 is CASSWKTGEVSYGYTF. The DNA of the CDR3 is TGTGCCAGCAGCTGGAAGACAGGGGAGGTGTCATATGGCTACACCTTC. This sequence joins TRBV5-5 and TRBJ1-2, with TRBD1 identical over 8 bases. The CDR3 loop spans 16 amino acids. Losses at the gene ends were 3 bases for V and 5 bases for J; bases not matched to a gene: 12. Germline values: CDR1 SGHKS, CDR2 YYEKEE (reference sequence).

The chain has TRBV4-1 and TRBJ1-5; 7 bases map to TRBD1. The germline gives CDR1 MGHRA, CDR2 YSYEKL. The V and J ends lost 4 bases and 7 bases, in that order; junction bases with no gene match: 13. The CDR3 contains 16 residues. The CDR3 loop is CASSRPGGPGSQPQHF. CDR3 DNA: TGCGCCAGCAGCCGCCCAGGGGGTCCGGGTAGCCAGCCCCAGCATTTT.

The V gene is TRBV29-1, the J gene TRBJ2-2; TRBD1 aligns across 7 bases. The V gene's germline CDR1 is SQVTM and CDR2 ANQGSEA. J was trimmed by 4 bases and V by 6 bases; bases with no gene match: 5. The CDR3 is 13 residues long. The CDR3 region is CSVTGFGTGELFF. The CDR3 bases are TGCAGCGTGACAGGGTTCGGCACCGGGGAGCTGTTTTTT.

The chain joins TRBV25-1 to TRBJ2-7, with 13 bases identical to TRBD2. Germline V gene sequence: CDR1 MGHDK, CDR2 SYGVNS. This CDR3 is 16 amino acids long. The V gene end was trimmed by 2 bases and the J gene end by 1 base; junction bases not matched to a gene: 2. CDR3 loop: CASSELTSGRSYEQYF. Here the CDR3 DNA reads TGTGCCAGCAGTGAACTGACTAGCGGGAGGTCCTACGAGCAGTACTTC.

The V gene is TRBV4-2, the J gene TRBJ1-5; D possibly corresponds to TRBD1 (6 bases). Trimming pared 1 base from V and 2 bases from J, leaving 12 bases between. CDR3 length: 16 amino acids. Germline V lookup: CDR1 LGHNA, CDR2 YNFKEQ. The CDR3 spells CASSQGTGHRNQPQHF. DNA of the CDR3: TGTGCCAGCAGCCAAGGCACAGGGCACCGCAATCAGCCCCAGCATTTT.

Notes on this clone: The germline gene is not matched at one end of the junction; a read error may be the cause. V usage is TRBV7-8 and J usage is TRBJ2-1, with 12 bases fitting TRBD2. The CDR3 consists of 15 residues. Germline-derived CDR1 and CDR2 are SGHVS and FQNEAQ. CDR3 nucleotide sequence: TGTGCCAGCAGCCTAGCTAGCGGGGGGGGGAATGAGCAGTTCTTC. Its translation is CASSLASGGGNEQFF.

The chain uses TRBV5-5 and TRBJ1-2; D gene unclear. Germline-derived CDR1 and CDR2 are SGHKS and YYEKEE (reference sequence). CDR3 length: 12 amino acids. Trimming stripped 2 bases from V and 2 bases from J, with 4 bases between. This chain's CDR3 is CASSLSNYGYTF. The CDR3 coding sequence is TGTGCCAGCAGCTTATCGAACTATGGCTACACCTTC.

J is TRBJ1-1 and V is TRBV28, with D possibly matching TRBD1 (5 bases). V lost 6 bases, J lost 0 bases, and 17 bases lay in between. From germline, CDR1 is MDHEN and CDR2 SYDVKM. This CDR3 contains 16 residues. The CDR3 DNA reads as TGTGCCAGCAGCGCTCGGGAGGGGACTTTGAACACTGAAGCTTTCTTT. This translates into CASSAREGTLNTEAFF.